This TCR beta chain is from a study of CD8+ T cells in alopecia areata. Treatment meaning: oral pan-JAK inhibitor, 5-10 mg twice daily. In germline, CDR1 is MGHRA, CDR2 YSYEKL. The CDR3 extends over 16 amino acids. V trimming: 4 bases; J trimming: 4 bases; junction bases outside the gene matches: 11. Reverse transcribed after extraction, RNA yielded cDNA as the sequencing template. Here immunoSEQ multiplex PCR was the method, and the copy in TCRdb shows in-frame clones only, minus some. The sample includes tens of thousands of clones, 25% to 30% of them seen just once. Sequenced material: CD8+ T cells sorted from blood, taken at week 4, from a patient treated with tofacitinib. The source of this sequence is a human donor with alopecia areata. The chain recombines TRBV4-1 with TRBJ1-2; 8 bases align to TRBD1. The CDR3 DNA reads as TGCGCCAGCAGCCGTTATTGGGACAGGAGCGGCTATGGCTACACCTTC. Its protein is CASSRYWDRSGYGYTF.